This T cell receptor beta chain was obtained from a study of cytomegalovirus exposure and HLA in healthy donors. The PCR ran on 60 Vbeta and 13 Jbeta primers. TCRdb's table, derived via immunoSEQ multiplex PCR, lists solely in-frame clones and lacks some. The sample lists about 140,000 clones; 80% were seen once. The CDR3 sequence is 13 residues long. With 2 bases removed from V and 0 bases from J, the gap between germline ends came to 4 bases. Looked up from germline, CDR1 is SGHTA and CDR2 is FQGNSA. Sequencing was done on a sample of PBMCs. This chain joins TRBV7-2 and TRBJ1-2, with no clear D. The clonotype comes from a man aged 35 to 55 in good health and CMV-seronegative. In nucleotides, the CDR3 is TGTGCCAGCAGCTTACAAACTAACTATGGCTACACCTTC. It encodes CASSLQTNYGYTF.